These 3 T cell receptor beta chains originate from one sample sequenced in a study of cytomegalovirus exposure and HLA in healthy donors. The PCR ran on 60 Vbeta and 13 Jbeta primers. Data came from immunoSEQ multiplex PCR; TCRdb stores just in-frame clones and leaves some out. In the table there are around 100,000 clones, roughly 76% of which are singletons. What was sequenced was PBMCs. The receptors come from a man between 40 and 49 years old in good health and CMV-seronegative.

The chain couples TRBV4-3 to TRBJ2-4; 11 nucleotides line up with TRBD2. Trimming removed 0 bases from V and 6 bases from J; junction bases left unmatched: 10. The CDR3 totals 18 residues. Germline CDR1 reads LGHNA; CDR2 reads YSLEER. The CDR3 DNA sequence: TGCGCCAGCAGCCAAGACCCTCCCTTAGCGGGGGGGCCAAACATTCAGTACTTC. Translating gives CASSQDPPLAGGPNIQYF.

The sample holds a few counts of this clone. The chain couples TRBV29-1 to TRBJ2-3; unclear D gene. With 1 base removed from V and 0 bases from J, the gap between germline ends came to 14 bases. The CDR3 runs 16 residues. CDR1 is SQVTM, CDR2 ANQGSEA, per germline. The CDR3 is CSVEGAKGTSTDTQYF. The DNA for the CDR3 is TGCAGCGTTGAAGGGGCTAAAGGAACTAGCACAGATACGCAGTATTTT.

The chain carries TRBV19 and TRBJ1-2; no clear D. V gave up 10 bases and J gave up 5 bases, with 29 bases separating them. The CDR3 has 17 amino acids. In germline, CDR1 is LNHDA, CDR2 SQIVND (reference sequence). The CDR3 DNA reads TGTGCCACGTTCCCACGTTTGGGAGCTTACGATGATTATGGCTACACCTTC. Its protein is CATFPRLGAYDDYGYTF. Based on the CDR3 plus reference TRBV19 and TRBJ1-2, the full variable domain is DGGITQSPKYLFRKEGQNVTLSCEQNLNHDAMYWYRQDPGQGLRLIYYSQIVNDFQKGDIAEGYSVSREKKESFPLTVTSAQKNPTAFYLCATFPRLGAYDDYGYTFGSGTRLTVV.